This TCR beta chain derives from a study of shared clonotypes between healthy human individuals. Study context: Used for every donor were three CD4 naive, three CD4 memory, two CD8 naive and one CD8 memory plate. Study observations and caveats: Shared across a few donors were roughly 5% of the naive CD4 clonotypes.

In the sorted-subset replicate PCRs, 150 to 200 ng DNA, roughly 30,000 T cell genomes, was used. The protocol was immunoSEQ multiplex PCR, while the TCRdb copy is restricted to in-frame clones and leaves out a portion. This table holds approximately 2.5 million clones, 93% found once. In the case of this clone: The antigen remains unidentified. Other DNA sequences within the sample encode an identical CDR3.

Recent acute infections and vaccinations were absent in the healthy HIV-negative adult donors. This CDR3 is 16 amino acids long. The V and J ends lost 1 base and 0 bases respectively, with 10 bases between them. Germline CDR1 reads SEHNR; CDR2 reads FQNEAQ (reference sequence). This chain joins TRBV7-9 and TRBJ1-5, with a possible D match to TRBD1 (5 bases). Sequenced material: naive CD4+ T cells from PBMCs. This sample's subset: CD45RA+ positively selected. The receptor's source is a man younger than 30 in good health. Some clones in this sample may be carry-over from other donors' samples. The CDR3 loop is CASSLGWGDSNQPQHF. The CDR3 region has the DNA TGTGCCAGCAGCTTAGGATGGGGGGATAGCAATCAGCCCCAGCATTTT.